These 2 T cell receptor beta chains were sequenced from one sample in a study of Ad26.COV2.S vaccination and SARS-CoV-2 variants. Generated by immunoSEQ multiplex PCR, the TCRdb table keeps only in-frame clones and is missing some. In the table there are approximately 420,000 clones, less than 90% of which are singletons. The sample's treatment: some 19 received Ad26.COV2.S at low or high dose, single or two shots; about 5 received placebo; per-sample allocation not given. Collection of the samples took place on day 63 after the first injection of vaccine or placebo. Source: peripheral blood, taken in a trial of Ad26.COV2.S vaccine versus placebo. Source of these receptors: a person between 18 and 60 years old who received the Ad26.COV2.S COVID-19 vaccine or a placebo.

Written as DNA, the CDR3 is TGCGCCAGCAGCCAAGATCCAGGACAGGGGTACGAGCAGTACTTC. Protein sequence: CASSQDPGQGYEQYF. The chain recombines TRBV4-1 with TRBJ2-7; 9 nucleotides align to TRBD1. Germline values: CDR1 MGHRA, CDR2 YSYEKL. V was clipped by 0 bases and J by 4 bases; unmatched bases: 4. CDR3 size: 15 residues.

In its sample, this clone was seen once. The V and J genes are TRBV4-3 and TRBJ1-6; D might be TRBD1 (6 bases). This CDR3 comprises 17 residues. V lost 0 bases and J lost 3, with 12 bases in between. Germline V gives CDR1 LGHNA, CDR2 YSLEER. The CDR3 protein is CASSQEAGDYYNSPLHF. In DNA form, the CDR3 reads TGCGCCAGCAGCCAAGAAGCAGGGGATTACTATAATTCACCCCTCCACTTT.